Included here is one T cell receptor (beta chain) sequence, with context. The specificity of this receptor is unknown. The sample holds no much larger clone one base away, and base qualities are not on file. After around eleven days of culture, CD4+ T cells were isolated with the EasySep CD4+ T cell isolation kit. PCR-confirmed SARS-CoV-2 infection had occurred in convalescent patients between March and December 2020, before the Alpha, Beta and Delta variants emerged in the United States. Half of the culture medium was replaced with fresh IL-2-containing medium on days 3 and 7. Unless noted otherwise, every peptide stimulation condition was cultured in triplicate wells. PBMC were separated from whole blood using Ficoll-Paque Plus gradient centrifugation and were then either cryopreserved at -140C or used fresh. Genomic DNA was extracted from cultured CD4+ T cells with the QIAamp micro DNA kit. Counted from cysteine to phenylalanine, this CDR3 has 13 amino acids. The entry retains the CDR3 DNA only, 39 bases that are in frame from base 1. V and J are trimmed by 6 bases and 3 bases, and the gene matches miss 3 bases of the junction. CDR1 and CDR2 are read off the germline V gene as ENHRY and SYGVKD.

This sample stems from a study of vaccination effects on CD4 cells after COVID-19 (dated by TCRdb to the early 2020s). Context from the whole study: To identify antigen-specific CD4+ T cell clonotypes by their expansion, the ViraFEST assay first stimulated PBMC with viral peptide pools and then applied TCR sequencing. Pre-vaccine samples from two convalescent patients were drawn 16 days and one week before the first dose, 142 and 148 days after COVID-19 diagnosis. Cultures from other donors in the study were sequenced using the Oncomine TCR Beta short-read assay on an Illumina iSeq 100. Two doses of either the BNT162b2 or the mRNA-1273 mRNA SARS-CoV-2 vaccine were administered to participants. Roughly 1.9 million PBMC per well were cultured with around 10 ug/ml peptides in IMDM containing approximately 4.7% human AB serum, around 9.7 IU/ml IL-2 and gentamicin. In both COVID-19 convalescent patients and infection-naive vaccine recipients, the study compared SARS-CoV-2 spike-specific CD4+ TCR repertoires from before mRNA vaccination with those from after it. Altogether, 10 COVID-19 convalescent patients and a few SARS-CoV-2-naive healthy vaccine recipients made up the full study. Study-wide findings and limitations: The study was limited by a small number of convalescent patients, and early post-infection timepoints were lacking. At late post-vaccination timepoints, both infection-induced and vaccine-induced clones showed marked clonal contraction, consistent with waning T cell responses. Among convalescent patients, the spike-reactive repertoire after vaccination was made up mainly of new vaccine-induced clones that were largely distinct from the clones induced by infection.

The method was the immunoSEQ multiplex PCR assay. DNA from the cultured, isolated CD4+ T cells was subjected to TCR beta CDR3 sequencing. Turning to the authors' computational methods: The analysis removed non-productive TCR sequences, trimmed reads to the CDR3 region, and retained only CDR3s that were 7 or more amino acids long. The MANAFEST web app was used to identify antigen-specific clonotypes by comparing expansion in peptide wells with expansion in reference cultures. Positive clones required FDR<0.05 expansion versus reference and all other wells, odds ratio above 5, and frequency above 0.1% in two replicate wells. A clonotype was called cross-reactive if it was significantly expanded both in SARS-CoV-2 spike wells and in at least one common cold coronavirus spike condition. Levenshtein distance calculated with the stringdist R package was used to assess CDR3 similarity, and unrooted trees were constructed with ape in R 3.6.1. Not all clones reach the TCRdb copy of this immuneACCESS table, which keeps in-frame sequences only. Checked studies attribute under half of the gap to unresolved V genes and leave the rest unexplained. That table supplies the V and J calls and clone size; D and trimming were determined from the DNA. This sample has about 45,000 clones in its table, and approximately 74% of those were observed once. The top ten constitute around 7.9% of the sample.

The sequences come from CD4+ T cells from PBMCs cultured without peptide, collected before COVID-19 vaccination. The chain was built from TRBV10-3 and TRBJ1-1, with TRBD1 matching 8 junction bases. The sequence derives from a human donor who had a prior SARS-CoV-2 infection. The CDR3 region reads CAIRKDRDTEAFF. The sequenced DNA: TGTGCCATCAGAAAGGACAGGGACACTGAAGCTTTCTTT.